What follows is one TCR beta chain and its context. This CDR3 contains 16 residues. CDR1 and CDR2 from the germline V gene are SGHRS and YFSETQ. V was pared by 1 base and J by 2 bases, with 13 bases between. The data stem from a study of T cell changes during pregnancy in multiple sclerosis. Sequenced by immunoSEQ multiplex PCR; TCRdb stores in-frame clones only, minus some. The sample gives around 50,000 clones, around 90% of which show up once; 0.45% to 0.5% is in the top ten. V is TRBV5-1 and J is TRBJ1-3; D unresolved. The receptor's source is a female donor with multiple sclerosis, enrolled in a pregnancy study. The input for sequencing was CD4+ T cells from peripheral blood mononuclear cells, taken in the third trimester of pregnancy. CDR3 in DNA: TGCGCCAGCAGCTTGAGTGAGGGCGCGGCTGGAAACACCATATATTTT. This encodes CASSLSEGAAGNTIYF.